A single sample is the source of the 20 T cell receptor beta chains below, sequenced in a study of blood T cell repertoires in COVID-19. Here immunoSEQ multiplex PCR was the method, and the copy in TCRdb shows in-frame clones only, minus some. The sample records fewer than 350,000 clones, around nine tenths being singletons. Sequenced: PBMCs or T cells enriched from blood (not recorded which). The receptors shown here come from a woman aged 35 to 49 who had recovered from COVID-19.

The J gene is TRBJ2-7, the V gene TRBV13, with 9 bases fitting TRBD2. J was trimmed by 5 bases and V by 5 bases; bases with no gene match: 7. Germline-derived CDR1 and CDR2 are PRHDT and FYEKMQ (reference sequence). The length of the CDR3 is 14 residues. Written as DNA, the CDR3 is TGTGCCAGCAGCACGGGACTAGCTAGGGACGAGCAGTACTTC. Amino acid sequence: CASSTGLARDEQYF.

The rearrangement links TRBV28 to TRBJ2-5; D is perhaps TRBD1 (5 bases). The V and J ends lost 6 bases and 2 bases respectively, with 10 bases between them. The CDR3 sequence is 13 residues long. Per the germline V gene, CDR1 is MDHEN and CDR2 is SYDVKM. The CDR3: CASSPGQQETQYF. The DNA of the CDR3 is TGTGCCAGCAGCCCAGGGCAGCAAGAGACCCAGTACTTC.

J is TRBJ2-1 and V is TRBV11-3, with 9 bases aligning to TRBD2. Unmatched junction bases numbered 7, after V lost 5 bases and J lost 8 bases. CDR1 is SGHNT and CDR2 is YENEEA in the germline V gene. The CDR3 consists of 14 residues. The CDR3 is CASSRGRGSDEQFF. Written as DNA, the CDR3 is TGTGCCAGCAGCCGCGGGAGGGGTAGCGATGAGCAGTTCTTC.

The rearrangement joins TRBV11-3 to TRBJ1-1; 7 bases are a match to TRBD1. This CDR3 comprises 14 residues. Per germline, CDR1 SGHNT and CDR2 YENEEA. Trimming cost V 5 bases and J 4 bases; bases outside gene matches: 7. The CDR3 region has the DNA TGTGCCAGCAGCGCAACAGGGGCGGTCACTGAAGCTTTCTTT. This translates into CASSATGAVTEAFF.

This clone was counted a few times. J is TRBJ2-7 and V is TRBV7-9, with 8 positions matching TRBD1. The CDR3 has 16 residues. The V segment lost 5 bases and the J segment 3 bases; nucleotides outside the gene matches: 12. Germline CDR1 reads SEHNR; CDR2 reads FQNEAQ (reference sequence). This CDR3 is CASSPGLETGVYEQYF. In DNA form, the CDR3 reads TGTGCCAGCAGCCCGGGGCTCGAGACAGGGGTCTACGAGCAGTACTTC.

About this clone: The sample has other DNA sequences that encode this CDR3 too. The genes are TRBV7-2 and TRBJ2-1; D remains ambiguous. Trimming shortened V by 2 bases and J by 9 bases, and 8 bases separated the two germline ends. Germline lookup yields CDR1 SGHTA and CDR2 FQGNSA. The CDR3 is made up of 12 amino acids. CDR3 region: CASSLNRGEQFF. In nucleotides, the CDR3 is TGTGCCAGCAGCTTAAATAGAGGTGAGCAGTTCTTC. Full variable domain (rest looked up from reference TRBV7-2 and TRBJ2-1): GAGVSQSPSNKVTEKGKDVELRCDPISGHTALYWYRQSLGQGLEFLIYFQGNSAPDKSGLPSDRFSAERTGGSVSTLTIQRTQQEDSAVYLCASSLNRGEQFFGPGTRLTVL.

This clone appeared many times. The chain recombines TRBV7-3 with TRBJ2-1; D is possibly TRBD2 (6 bases). The V end was cut by 4 bases, the J end by 6 bases, with 16 bases between. CDR1 and CDR2 (germline): SGHTA, FQGTGA. This CDR3 has 15 residues. CDR3 coding DNA: TGTGCCAGCAGCTCCACTCGCGGGAAGGCCAATGAGCAGTTCTTC. Amino acids: CASSSTRGKANEQFF.

J is TRBJ2-6 and V is TRBV7-2; maybe TRBD1 (6 bases). V lost 5 bases to trimming and J lost 4 bases, with 12 bases between them. There are 15 residues in the CDR3. Germline assignment: CDR1 SGHTA and CDR2 FQGNSA. The CDR3 protein is CASSQYGQGANVLTF. The CDR3 nucleotides read TGTGCCAGCAGCCAATACGGACAGGGGGCCAACGTCCTGACTTTC.

V usage is TRBV11-3 and J usage is TRBJ2-3; perhaps TRBD2 as D (5 bases). The V end was cut by 5 bases, the J end by 1 base, with 13 bases between. This CDR3 spans 15 amino acids. Per germline, CDR1 SGHNT and CDR2 YENEEA. CDR3 in DNA: TGTGCCAGCAGCCAAAGCGGTCGCCGCACAGATACGCAGTATTTT. Protein sequence: CASSQSGRRTDTQYF.

The chain employs TRBV7-9 and TRBJ2-3; TRBD1 matches 10 bases. CDR1 and CDR2 (germline): SEHNR, FQNEAQ (reference sequence). The CDR3 consists of 14 residues. V lost 5 bases and J lost 1; bases outside the gene matches: 0. The CDR3 DNA reads TGTGCCAGCAGCGGGACAGGGGGCACAGATACGCAGTATTTT. Translating gives CASSGTGGTDTQYF.

This chain uses TRBV18 with TRBJ2-1, with 15 bases aligning to TRBD2. This CDR3 is 18 amino acids long. Germline loops: CDR1 KGHSH, CDR2 LQKENI. Germline trimming cut 3 bases from V and 4 bases from J; bases unmatched to any gene: 7. The CDR3 DNA is TGTGCCAGCTCACCCCCGGGACTAGCGGGAGGAGAATACAATGAGCAGTTCTTC. Protein sequence: CASSPPGLAGGEYNEQFF.

This clone was detected once. The chain carries TRBV28 and TRBJ1-2; 8 nucleotides align to TRBD1. Trimming at V came to 5 bases and at J to 2 bases, leaving 1 base not matched to a gene. This CDR3 spans 13 amino acids. The germline V gene encodes CDR1 MDHEN and CDR2 SYDVKM. The CDR3 DNA reads TGTGCCAGCAGTCGGACAGGGAACTATGGCTACACCTTC. It specifies CASSRTGNYGYTF.

The chain uses TRBV7-9 and TRBJ1-1; TRBD1 matches at 10 bases. Germline CDR1 reads SEHNR; CDR2 reads FQNEAQ (reference sequence). The CDR3 runs 14 residues. Trimming took 5 bases from V and 5 from J; bases not matched to a gene: 5. The CDR3 DNA sequence: TGTGCCAGCAGCCCGGACAGGGGGGGGACTGAAGCTTTCTTT. Its protein product is CASSPDRGGTEAFF.

The rearrangement links TRBV12-3 or TRBV12-4 to TRBJ1-2, with a tentative D call TRBD1 (6 bases). The CDR3 runs to 13 residues. V shed 6 bases and J shed 2 bases, with 10 bases lying between them. CDR3: CASRHTGNYGYTF. DNA of the CDR3: TGTGCCAGCAGACATACAGGGAACTATGGCTACACCTTC.

The V call is TRBV28, the J call TRBJ2-3; D unclear. The CDR3 spans 16 residues. CDR1 MDHEN and CDR2 SYDVKM come from the germline V gene. Trimming shortened V by 1 base and J by 0 bases, and 11 bases separated the two germline ends. CDR3 in DNA: TGTGCCAGCAGTTTATATATCGGAGATAGCACAGATACGCAGTATTTT. This encodes CASSLYIGDSTDTQYF.

This clone turned up a few times. This chain joins TRBV18 and TRBJ1-6; 9 bases are a match to TRBD1. Germline V lookup: CDR1 KGHSH, CDR2 LQKENI. The CDR3 length is 16 residues. V lost 5 bases and J lost 10; bases outside the gene matches: 12. CDR3 in amino acids: CASSSTGGALASPLHF. The CDR3 nucleotides are TGTGCCAGCTCATCTACAGGGGGCGCGTTGGCCTCACCCCTCCACTTT. The entire variable domain, with the rest obtained from reference TRBV18 and TRBJ1-6, is as follows: NAGVMQNPRHLVRRRGQEARLRCSPMKGHSHVYWYRQLPEEGLKFMVYLQKENIIDESGMPKERFSAEFPKEGPSILRIQQVVRGDSAAYFCASSSTGGALASPLHFGNGTRLTVT.

The V gene is TRBV21-1, the J gene TRBJ1-6. TRBV21-1 constitutes a pseudogene. This CDR3 region has 15 residues. DNA for the CDR3: TGTGCCAGCAGCAAAACGGGGGGCCCAGGATCACCCCTCCACTTT. As protein: CASSKTGGPGSPLHF.

The chain recombines TRBV6-5 with TRBJ1-2; possibly TRBD1 for D (6 bases). Trimming took off 2 bases at V and 4 bases at J, with 11 bases between the two ends. The CDR3 is made up of 14 amino acids. Germline CDR1 is MNHEY and CDR2 is SVGAGI. In nucleotides, the CDR3 is TGTGCCAGCAGTTACGGAGGACAGCCCTATGGCTACACCTTC. As protein: CASSYGGQPYGYTF.

This rearrangement joins TRBV30 to TRBJ1-3, with 7 bases fitting TRBD1. Germline V gene lookup returns CDR1 GTSNPN and CDR2 SVGIG (reference sequence). This CDR3 has 14 residues. Germline trimming cut 5 bases from V and 3 bases from J; bases unmatched to any gene: 7. The DNA for the CDR3 is TGTGCCTGGGACTCAGGGGGAATTGGAAACACCATATATTTT. It translates to CAWDSGGIGNTIYF.

V gene TRBV5-1 combines with J gene TRBJ2-5, with a weak D call TRBD2 (6 bases). The CDR3 runs 14 residues. Trimming stripped 2 bases from V and 1 base from J, with 9 bases between. Germline CDR1 is SGHRS and CDR2 is YFSETQ. This chain's CDR3 is CASSFLASQETQYF. The CDR3 nucleotides are TGCGCCAGCAGCTTCCTAGCGAGCCAAGAGACCCAGTACTTC. Filled out from reference TRBV5-1 and TRBJ2-5, the complete variable domain reads KAGVTQTPRYLIKTRGQQVTLSCSPISGHRSVSWYQQTPGQGLQFLFEYFSETQRNKGNFPGRFSGRQFSNSRSEMNVSTLELGDSALYLCASSFLASQETQYFGPGTRLLVL.